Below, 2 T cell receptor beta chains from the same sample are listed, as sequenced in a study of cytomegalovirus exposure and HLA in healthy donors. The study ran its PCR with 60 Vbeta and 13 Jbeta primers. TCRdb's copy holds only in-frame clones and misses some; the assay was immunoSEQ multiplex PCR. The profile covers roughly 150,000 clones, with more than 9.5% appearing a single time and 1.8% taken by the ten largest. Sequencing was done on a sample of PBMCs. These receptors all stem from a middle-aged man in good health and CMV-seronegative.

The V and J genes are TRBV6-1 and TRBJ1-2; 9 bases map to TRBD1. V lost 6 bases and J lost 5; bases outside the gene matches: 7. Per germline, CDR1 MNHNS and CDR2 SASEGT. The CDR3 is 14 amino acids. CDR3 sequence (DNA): TGTGCCAGCAGCTACAGGACAGGGGAATATGGCTACACCTTC. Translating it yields CASSYRTGEYGYTF.

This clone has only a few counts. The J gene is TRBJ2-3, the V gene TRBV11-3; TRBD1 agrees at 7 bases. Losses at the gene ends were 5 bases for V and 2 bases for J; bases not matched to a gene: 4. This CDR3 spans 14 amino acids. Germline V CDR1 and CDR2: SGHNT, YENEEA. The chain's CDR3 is CASSQGQHTDTQYF. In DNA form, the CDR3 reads TGTGCCAGCAGCCAGGGACAGCACACAGATACGCAGTATTTT.